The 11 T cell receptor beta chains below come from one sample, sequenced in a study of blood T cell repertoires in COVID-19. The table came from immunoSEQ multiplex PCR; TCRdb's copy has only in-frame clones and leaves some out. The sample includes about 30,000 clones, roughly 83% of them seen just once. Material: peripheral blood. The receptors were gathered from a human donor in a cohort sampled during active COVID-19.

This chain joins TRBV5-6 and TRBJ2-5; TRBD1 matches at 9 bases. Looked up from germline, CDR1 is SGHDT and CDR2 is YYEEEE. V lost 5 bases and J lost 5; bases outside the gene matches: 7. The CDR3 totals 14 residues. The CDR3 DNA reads TGTGCCAGCAGACGAGGACAGGGGACGGAGACCCAGTACTTC. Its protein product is CASRRGQGTETQYF.

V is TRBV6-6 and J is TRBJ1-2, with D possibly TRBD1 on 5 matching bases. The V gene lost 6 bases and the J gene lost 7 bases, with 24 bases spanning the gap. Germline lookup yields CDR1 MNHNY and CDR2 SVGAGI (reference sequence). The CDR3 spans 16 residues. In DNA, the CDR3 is TGTGCCAGCAGCCCCCCTACAGGAGTAGGTTTTTTTGGCTACACCTTC. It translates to CASSPPTGVGFFGYTF.

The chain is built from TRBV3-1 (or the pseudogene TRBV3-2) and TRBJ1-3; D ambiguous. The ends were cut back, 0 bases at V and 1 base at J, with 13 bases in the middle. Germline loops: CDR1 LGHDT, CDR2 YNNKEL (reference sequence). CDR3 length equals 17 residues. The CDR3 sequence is CASSQDFEPGSGNTIYF. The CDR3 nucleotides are TGTGCCAGCAGCCAAGATTTCGAACCGGGGTCTGGAAACACCATATATTTT.

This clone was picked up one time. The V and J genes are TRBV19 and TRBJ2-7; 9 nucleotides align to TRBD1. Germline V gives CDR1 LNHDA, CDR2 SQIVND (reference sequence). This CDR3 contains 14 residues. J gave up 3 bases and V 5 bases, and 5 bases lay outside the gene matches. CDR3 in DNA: TGTGCCAGTAGTGTCCTGGGACAGGGCTACGAGCAGTACTTC. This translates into CASSVLGQGYEQYF.

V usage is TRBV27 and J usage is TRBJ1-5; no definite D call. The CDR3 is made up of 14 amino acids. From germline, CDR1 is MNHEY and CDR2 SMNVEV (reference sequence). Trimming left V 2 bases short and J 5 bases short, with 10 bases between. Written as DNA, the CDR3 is TGTGCCAGCAGTTTACAATATTCGGATCAGCCCCAGCATTTT. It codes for CASSLQYSDQPQHF.

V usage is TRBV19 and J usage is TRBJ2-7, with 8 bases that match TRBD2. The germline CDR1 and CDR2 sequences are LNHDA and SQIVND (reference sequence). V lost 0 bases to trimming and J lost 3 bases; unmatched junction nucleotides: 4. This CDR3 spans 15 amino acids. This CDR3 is CASSIDIGGDYEQYF. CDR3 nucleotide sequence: TGTGCCAGTAGTATAGATATCGGGGGGGACTACGAGCAGTACTTC.

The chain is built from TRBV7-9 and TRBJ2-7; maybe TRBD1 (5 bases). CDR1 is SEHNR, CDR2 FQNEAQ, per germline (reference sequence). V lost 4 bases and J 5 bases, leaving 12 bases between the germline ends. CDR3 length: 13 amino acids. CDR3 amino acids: CASSSRVLDEQYF. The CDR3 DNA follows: TGTGCCAGCAGCTCCAGGGTGCTGGACGAGCAGTACTTC.

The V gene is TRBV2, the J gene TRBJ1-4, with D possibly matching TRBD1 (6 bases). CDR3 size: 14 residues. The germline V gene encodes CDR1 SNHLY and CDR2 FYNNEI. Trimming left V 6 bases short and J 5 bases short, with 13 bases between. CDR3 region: CASRETGPNEKLFF. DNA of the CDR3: TGTGCCAGCAGGGAGACAGGCCCGAATGAAAAACTGTTTTTT.

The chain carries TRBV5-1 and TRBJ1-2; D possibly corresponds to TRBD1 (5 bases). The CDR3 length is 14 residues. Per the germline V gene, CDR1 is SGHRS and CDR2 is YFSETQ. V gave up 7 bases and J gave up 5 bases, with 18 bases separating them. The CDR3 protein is CASSSSGTGYGYTF. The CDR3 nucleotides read TGCGCCAGCTCTTCGTCCGGGACTGGATATGGCTACACCTTC.

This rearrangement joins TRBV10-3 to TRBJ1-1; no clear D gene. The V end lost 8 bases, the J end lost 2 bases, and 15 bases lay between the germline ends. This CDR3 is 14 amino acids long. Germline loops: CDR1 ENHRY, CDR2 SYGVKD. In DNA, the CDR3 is TGTGCCATCCTAGCGAGTCGAGATAACACTGAAGCTTTCTTT. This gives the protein CAILASRDNTEAFF.

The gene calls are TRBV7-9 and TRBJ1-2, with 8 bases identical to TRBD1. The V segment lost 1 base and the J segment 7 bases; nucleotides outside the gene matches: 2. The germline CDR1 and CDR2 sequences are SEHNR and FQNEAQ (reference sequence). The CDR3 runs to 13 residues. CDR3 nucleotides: TGTGCCAGCAGCTTAGGACAGGGGCCTGGCTACACCTTC. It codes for CASSLGQGPGYTF.